This section outlines one TCR beta chain sequence together with its context. Authors' data handling: Researchers report that nucleated cell counts were estimated from reference gene primer amplification. Assay used: immunoSEQ multiplex PCR; TCRdb lists only in-frame clones, some missing. The DNA gave D and trimming, while V, J and clone size come from that table. The sample shows approximately 92,000 clones, around 76% of them seen only once. V was trimmed by 2 bases and J by 4 bases, leaving 12 bases between them. The CDR3 has 15 amino acids. Germline V CDR1 and CDR2: SNHLY, FYNNEI. The entry originates in a study of blood T cell repertoires in COVID-19. On the study more broadly: Some COVID-19 samples were acute and others convalescent; all came from the United States, Italy and Spain.

Sequenced: peripheral blood. This TCR came from a man at least 80 years old with acute or convalescent COVID-19. This chain connects TRBV2 to TRBJ1-5, with D tentatively TRBD1 (5 bases). The CDR3 loop reads CASSERVGGNQPQHF. CDR3 coding DNA: TGTGCCAGCAGTGAAAGGGTCGGGGGAAATCAGCCCCAGCATTTT.